The following is a T cell receptor (beta chain) sequence with its context. Only in-frame clones appear in the TCRdb table, and some are missing; sequencing was by immunoSEQ multiplex PCR. The sample includes 150,000 to 200,000 clones, approximately 90% seen only once; the top ten take about 6.6%. Participants' own reports of clinical history determined their cohort assignment. Two negative PCRs, clearance, or symptom resolution were required of recovered Cohort 3 donors. This sample is part of a study of blood T cell repertoires in COVID-19. Study in general: PBMCs, B-cell-depleted T cells, or T cells were the source of the cDNA or gDNA that made up the material.

Trimming removed 4 bases at V and 4 bases at J, with 13 bases between. The CDR3 extends over 15 amino acids. CDR1 is SGHAT, CDR2 FQDESV, per germline (reference sequence). V gene TRBV11-1 combines with J gene TRBJ2-2, with a weak D call TRBD2 (6 bases). This TCR was sampled from a woman aged 45-59 years who had recovered from COVID-19. Sequencing input: PBMCs or T cells enriched from blood (not recorded which). CDR3 amino acids: CASSWAGLSTGELFF. The DNA for the CDR3 is TGTGCCAGCAGCTGGGCGGGGTTGAGCACCGGGGAGCTGTTTTTT. The complete variable domain, with remaining parts taken from reference TRBV11-1 and TRBJ2-2, reads EAEVAQSPRYKITEKSQAVAFWCDPISGHATLYWYRQILGQGPELLVQFQDESVVDDSQLPKDRFSAERLKGVDSTLKIQPAELGDSAMYLCASSWAGLSTGELFFGEGSRLTVL.